This TCR beta chain was profiled in a study of T cell responses to AZD1222 COVID-19 vaccine. The assay was immunoSEQ multiplex PCR, and TCRdb's table has in-frame clones only and misses some. In the table there are roughly 150,000 clones, about 91% of which are singletons. This sequence originates from an adult who received the AZD1222 COVID-19 vaccine. The material was peripheral blood, obtained 28 days after the second AZD1222 dose.

CDR3 in amino acids: CASSYSRANYGYTF. CDR3 sequence (DNA): TGTGCCAGCAGTTACTCGAGGGCTAACTATGGCTACACCTTC. The chain joins TRBV6-5 to TRBJ1-2; D call uncertain. The CDR3 is 14 amino acids. CDR1 is MNHEY and CDR2 is SVGAGI in the germline V gene. The V end was cut by 0 bases, the J end by 0 bases, with 5 bases between.